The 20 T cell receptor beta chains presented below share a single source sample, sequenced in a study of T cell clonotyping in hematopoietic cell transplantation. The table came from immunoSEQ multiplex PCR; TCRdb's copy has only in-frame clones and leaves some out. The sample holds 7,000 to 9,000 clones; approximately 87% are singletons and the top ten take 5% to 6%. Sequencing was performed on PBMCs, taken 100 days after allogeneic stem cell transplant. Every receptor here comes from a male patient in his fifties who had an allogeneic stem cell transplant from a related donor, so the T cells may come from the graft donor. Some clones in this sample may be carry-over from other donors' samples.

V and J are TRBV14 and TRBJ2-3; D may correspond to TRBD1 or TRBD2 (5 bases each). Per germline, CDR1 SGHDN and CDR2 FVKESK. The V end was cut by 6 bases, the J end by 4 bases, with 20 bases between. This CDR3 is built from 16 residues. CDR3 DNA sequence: TGTGCCAGCAGTCTCCTCAGAGGGGCTAGGGCAGATACGCAGTATTTT. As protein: CASSLLRGARADTQYF.

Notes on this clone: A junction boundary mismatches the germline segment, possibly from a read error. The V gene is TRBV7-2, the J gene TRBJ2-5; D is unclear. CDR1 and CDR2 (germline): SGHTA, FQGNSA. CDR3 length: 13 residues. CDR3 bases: TGTGCCAGCAGCTTAGCAGGCCAAGGGACCCAGTACTTC. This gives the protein CASSLAGQGTQYF. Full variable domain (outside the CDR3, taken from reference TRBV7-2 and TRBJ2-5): GAGVSQSPSNKVTEKGKDVELRCDPISGHTALYWYRQSLGQGLEFLIYFQGNSAPDKSGLPSDRFSAERTGGSVSTLTIQRTQQEDSAVYLCASSLAGQGTQYFGPGTRLLVL.

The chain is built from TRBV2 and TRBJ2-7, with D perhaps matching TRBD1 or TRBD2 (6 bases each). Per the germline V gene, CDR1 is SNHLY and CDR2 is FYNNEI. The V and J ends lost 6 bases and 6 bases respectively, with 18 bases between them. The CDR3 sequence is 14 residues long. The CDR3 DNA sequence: TGTGCCAGCAGGGGGGGACATGAACTTCGCGAGCAGTACTTC. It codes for CASRGGHELREQYF.

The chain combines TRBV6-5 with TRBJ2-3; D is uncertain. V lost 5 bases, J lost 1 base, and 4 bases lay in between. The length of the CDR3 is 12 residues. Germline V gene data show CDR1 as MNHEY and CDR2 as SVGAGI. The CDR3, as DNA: TGTGCCAGCAGTGACCGCACAGATACGCAGTATTTT. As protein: CASSDRTDTQYF.

The CDR3 loop reads CASSWDRSQPQHF. The CDR3 DNA is TGTGCCAGCAGTTGGGACAGGAGTCAGCCCCAGCATTTT. The V and J genes are TRBV6-5 and TRBJ1-5; 8 nucleotides agree with TRBD1. CDR3 length: 13 residues. V shed 4 bases, J shed 6 bases, and the junction held 2 bases outside the gene matches. Germline V gene data show CDR1 as MNHEY and CDR2 as SVGAGI.

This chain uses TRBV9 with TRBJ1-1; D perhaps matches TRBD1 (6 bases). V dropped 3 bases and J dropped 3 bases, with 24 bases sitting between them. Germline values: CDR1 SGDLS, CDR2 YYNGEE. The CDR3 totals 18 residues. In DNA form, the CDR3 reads TGTGCCAGCAGCGATAGTACCGGGGGGCCTGAAGGTGACACTGAAGCTTTCTTT. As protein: CASSDSTGGPEGDTEAFF.

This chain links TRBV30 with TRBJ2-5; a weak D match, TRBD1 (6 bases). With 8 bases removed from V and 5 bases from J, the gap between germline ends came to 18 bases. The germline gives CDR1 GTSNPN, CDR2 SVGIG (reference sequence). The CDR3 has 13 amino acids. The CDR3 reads CALKGVSGETQYF. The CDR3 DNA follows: TGTGCCCTGAAGGGGGTATCAGGGGAGACCCAGTACTTC. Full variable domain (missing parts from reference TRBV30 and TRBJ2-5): SQTIHQWPATLVQPVGSPLSLECTVEGTSNPNLYWYRQAAGRGLQLLFYSVGIGQISSEVPQNLSASRPQDRQFILSSKKLLLSDSGFYLCALKGVSGETQYFGPGTRLLVL.

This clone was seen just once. The CDR3 sequence: CASSQGLGSQPQHF. Here the CDR3 DNA reads TGCGCCAGCAGCCAAGGCCTAGGGAGTCAGCCCCAGCATTTT. The chain links TRBV4-1 to TRBJ1-5; D gene unclear. V gave up 1 base and J gave up 6 bases, with 10 bases separating them. Looked up from germline, CDR1 is MGHRA and CDR2 is YSYEKL. The CDR3 totals 14 residues.

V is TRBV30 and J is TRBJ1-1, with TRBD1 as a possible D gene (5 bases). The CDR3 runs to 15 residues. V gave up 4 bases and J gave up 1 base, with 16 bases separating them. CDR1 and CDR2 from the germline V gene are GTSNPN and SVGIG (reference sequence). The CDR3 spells CAWIRGETGNTEAFF. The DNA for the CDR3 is TGTGCCTGGATACGGGGGGAAACAGGGAACACTGAAGCTTTCTTT.

CDR3 DNA: TGTGCCAGCAGCCAGGACTCCTACGAGCAGTACTTC. It specifies CASSQDSYEQYF. This chain uses TRBV4-2 with TRBJ2-7; D unresolved. Germline values: CDR1 LGHNA, CDR2 YNFKEQ. V lost 3 bases and J lost 0, with 3 bases in between. The CDR3 has 12 amino acids.

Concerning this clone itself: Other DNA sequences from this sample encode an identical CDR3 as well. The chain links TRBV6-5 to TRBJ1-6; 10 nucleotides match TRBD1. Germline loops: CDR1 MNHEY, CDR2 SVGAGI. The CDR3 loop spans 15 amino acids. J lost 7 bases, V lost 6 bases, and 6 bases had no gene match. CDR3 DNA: TGTGCCAGCAGGTCTTGGACAGGGGGAAATTCACCCCTCCACTTT. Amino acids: CASRSWTGGNSPLHF.

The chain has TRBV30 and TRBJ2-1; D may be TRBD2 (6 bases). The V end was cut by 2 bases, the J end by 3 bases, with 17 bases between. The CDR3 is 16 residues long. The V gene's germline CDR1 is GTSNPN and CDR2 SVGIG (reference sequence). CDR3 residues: CAWSYSGGGNYNEQFF. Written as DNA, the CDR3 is TGTGCCTGGAGTTATTCCGGCGGCGGGAACTACAATGAGCAGTTCTTC.

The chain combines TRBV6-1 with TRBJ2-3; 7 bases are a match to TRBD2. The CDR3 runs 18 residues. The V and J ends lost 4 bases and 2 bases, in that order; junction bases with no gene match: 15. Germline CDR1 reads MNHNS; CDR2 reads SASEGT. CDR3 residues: CASSGNLVSGGDTDTQYF. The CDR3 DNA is TGTGCCAGCAGTGGGAATCTCGTGTCGGGGGGAGACACAGATACGCAGTATTTT.

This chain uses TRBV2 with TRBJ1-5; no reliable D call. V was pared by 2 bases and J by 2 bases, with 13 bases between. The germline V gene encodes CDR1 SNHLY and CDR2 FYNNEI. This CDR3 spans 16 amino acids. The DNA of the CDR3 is TGTGCCAGCAGTGAACCGGAGCTTAGTGGCAATCAGCCCCAGCATTTT. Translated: CASSEPELSGNQPQHF.

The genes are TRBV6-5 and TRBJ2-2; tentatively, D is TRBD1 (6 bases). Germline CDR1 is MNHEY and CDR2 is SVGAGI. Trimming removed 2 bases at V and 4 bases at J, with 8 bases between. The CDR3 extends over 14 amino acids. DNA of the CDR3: TGTGCCAGCAGTTACGGGGGCCGCACCGGGGAGCTGTTTTTT. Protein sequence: CASSYGGRTGELFF.

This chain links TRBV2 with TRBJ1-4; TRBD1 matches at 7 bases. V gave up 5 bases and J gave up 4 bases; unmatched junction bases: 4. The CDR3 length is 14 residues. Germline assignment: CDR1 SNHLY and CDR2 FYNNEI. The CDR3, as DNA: TGTGCCAGCAGTCCGGGACAGCTTAATGAAAAACTGTTTTTT. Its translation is CASSPGQLNEKLFF. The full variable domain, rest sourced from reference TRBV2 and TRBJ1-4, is EPEVTQTPSHQVTQMGQEVILRCVPISNHLYFYWYRQILGQKVEFLVSFYNNEISEKSEIFDDQFSVERPDGSNFTLKIRSTKLEDSAMYFCASSPGQLNEKLFFGSGTQLSVL.

The CDR3 loop reads CASSYRAEQYF. CDR3 bases: TGTGCCAGCAGTTATCGGGCCGAGCAGTACTTC. This rearrangement joins TRBV6-6 to TRBJ2-7; D unclear. V lost 3 bases, J lost 6 bases, and 6 bases lay in between. The CDR3 is 11 residues long. Germline V gives CDR1 MNHNY, CDR2 SVGAGI (reference sequence).

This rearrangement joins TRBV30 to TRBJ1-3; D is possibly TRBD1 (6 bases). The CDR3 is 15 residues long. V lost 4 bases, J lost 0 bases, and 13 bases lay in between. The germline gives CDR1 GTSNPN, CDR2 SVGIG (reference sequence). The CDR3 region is CAWKAGGYSGNTIYF. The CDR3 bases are TGTGCCTGGAAAGCCGGGGGCTACTCTGGAAACACCATATATTTT.

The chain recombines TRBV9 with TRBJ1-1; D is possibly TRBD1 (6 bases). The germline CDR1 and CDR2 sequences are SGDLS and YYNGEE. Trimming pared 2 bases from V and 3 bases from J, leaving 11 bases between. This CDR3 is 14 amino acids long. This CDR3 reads CASSVRGRDTEAFF. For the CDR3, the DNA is TGTGCCAGCAGCGTCAGGGGACGAGACACTGAAGCTTTCTTT.

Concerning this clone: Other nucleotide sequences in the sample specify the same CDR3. In DNA, the CDR3 is TGTGCCAGCAGTCCGGGTCCAAACTACGAGCAGTACTTC. Amino acid sequence: CASSPGPNYEQYF. V gene TRBV7-6 combines with J gene TRBJ2-7; D remains ambiguous. V lost 6 bases to trimming and J lost 3 bases, with 12 bases between them. From germline, CDR1 is SGHVS and CDR2 FNYEAQ. The CDR3 runs to 13 residues. Variable domain in full (rest from reference TRBV7-6 and TRBJ2-7): GAGVSQSPRYKVTKRGQDVALRCDPISGHVSLYWYRQALGQGPEFLTYFNYEAQQDKSGLPNDRFSAERPEGSISTLTIQRTEQRDSAMYRCASSPGPNYEQYFGPGTRLTVT.